This T cell receptor (beta chain) was recovered during a study of shared clonotypes between healthy human individuals. About the study: CD4 naive and CD4 memory each took three plates per donor, while CD8 naive took two and CD8 memory one. The study's findings and limits: About 5% of naive CD4 clonotypes were shared across a handful of donors.

Some clones are missing from TCRdb's copy, which holds only in-frame ones; the method was immunoSEQ multiplex PCR. The sample has about 680,000 clones, 92% seen once. Terminally differentiated effector memory CD45RA+ cells were excluded by CCR7 positive selection of CD45RO-negative cells. None of the donors, who were healthy HIV-negative adults, had recently had acute infections or vaccinations. This clone came up once. The antigen is undetermined. Sample: naive CD8+ T cells sorted from blood. This receptor was identified in a man in his thirties or forties in good health.

The CDR3 DNA reads TGTGCCAGTAGTATGTCTAGCGGGAGTTACAATGAGCAGTTCTTC. Amino acid sequence: CASSMSSGSYNEQFF. V gene TRBV19 combines with J gene TRBJ2-1, with TRBD2 matching over 10 bases. After removal of 3 bases from V and 4 bases from J, the junction contained 3 bases not matched to a gene. The CDR3 sequence is 15 residues long. Germline CDR1 and CDR2: LNHDA and SQIVND (reference sequence).